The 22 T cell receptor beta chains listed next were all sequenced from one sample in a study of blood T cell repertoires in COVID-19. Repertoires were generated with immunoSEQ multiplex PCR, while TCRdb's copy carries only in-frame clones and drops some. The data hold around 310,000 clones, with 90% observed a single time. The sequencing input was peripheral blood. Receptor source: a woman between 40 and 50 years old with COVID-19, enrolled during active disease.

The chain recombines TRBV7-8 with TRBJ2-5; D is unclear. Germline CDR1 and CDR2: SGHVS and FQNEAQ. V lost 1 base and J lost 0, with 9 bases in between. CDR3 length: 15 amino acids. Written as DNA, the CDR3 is TGTGCCAGCAGCTTAGAACTACTCTACCAAGAGACCCAGTACTTC. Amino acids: CASSLELLYQETQYF.

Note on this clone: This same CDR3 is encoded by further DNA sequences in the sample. CDR3 region: CASSLGTGNYGYTF. In nucleotides, the CDR3 is TGCGCCAGCAGCTTGGGGACAGGGAACTATGGCTACACCTTC. This chain connects TRBV5-1 to TRBJ1-2; TRBD1 aligns across 8 bases. Germline-derived CDR1 and CDR2 are SGHRS and YFSETQ. The CDR3 has 14 residues. V lost 0 bases and J lost 2; bases outside the gene matches: 0.

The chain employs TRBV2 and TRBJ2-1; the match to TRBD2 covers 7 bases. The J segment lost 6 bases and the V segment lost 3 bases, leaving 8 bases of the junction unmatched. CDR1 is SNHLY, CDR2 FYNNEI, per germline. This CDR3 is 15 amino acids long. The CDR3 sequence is CASSELTSHPNEQFF. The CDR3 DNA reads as TGTGCCAGCAGTGAGTTGACTAGCCACCCCAATGAGCAGTTCTTC. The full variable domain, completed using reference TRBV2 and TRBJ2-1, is EPEVTQTPSHQVTQMGQEVILRCVPISNHLYFYWYRQILGQKVEFLVSFYNNEISEKSEIFDDQFSVERPDGSNFTLKIRSTKLEDSAMYFCASSELTSHPNEQFFGPGTRLTVL.

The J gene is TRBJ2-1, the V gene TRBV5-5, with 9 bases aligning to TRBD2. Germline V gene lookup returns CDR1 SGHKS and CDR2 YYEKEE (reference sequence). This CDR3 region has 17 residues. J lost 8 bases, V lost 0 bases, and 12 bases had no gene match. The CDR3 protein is CASSLVGASGMGDEQFF. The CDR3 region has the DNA TGTGCCAGCAGCTTGGTCGGGGCTAGCGGGATGGGCGATGAGCAGTTCTTC.

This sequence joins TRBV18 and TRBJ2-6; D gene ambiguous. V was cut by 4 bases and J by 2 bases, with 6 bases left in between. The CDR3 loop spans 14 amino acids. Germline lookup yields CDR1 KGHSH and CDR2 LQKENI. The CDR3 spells CASSRVTGANVLTF. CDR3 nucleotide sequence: TGTGCCAGCTCACGAGTGACTGGGGCCAACGTCCTGACTTTC.

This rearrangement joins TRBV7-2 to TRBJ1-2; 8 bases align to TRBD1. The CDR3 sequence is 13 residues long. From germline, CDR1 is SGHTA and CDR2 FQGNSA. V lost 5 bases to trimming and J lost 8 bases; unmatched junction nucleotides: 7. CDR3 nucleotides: TGTGCCAGCAGCCCGGACAGGGCCAGCGGCTACACCTTC. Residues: CASSPDRASGYTF.

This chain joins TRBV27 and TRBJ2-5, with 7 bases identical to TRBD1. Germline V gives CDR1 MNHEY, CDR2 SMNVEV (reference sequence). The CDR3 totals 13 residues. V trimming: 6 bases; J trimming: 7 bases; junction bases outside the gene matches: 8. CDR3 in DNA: TGTGCCAGCAGACGAACAGGGGAATGGACCCAGTACTTC. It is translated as CASRRTGEWTQYF.

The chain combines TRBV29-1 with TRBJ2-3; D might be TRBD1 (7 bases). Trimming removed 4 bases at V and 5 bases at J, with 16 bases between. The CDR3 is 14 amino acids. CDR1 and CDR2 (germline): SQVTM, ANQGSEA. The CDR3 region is CSVAAGGRGDTQYF. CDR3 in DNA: TGCAGCGTTGCGGCAGGGGGGCGAGGAGATACGCAGTATTTT.

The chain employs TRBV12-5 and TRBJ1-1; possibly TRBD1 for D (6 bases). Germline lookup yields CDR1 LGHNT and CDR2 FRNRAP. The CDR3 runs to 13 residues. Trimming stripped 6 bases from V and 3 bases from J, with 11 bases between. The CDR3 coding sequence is TGTGCTAGTGGCGGCGAGGGGGACACTGAAGCTTTCTTT. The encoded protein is CASGGEGDTEAFF.

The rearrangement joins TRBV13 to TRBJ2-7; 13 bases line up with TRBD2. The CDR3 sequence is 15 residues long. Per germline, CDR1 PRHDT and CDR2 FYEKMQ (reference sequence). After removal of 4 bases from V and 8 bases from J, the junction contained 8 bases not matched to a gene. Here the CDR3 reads CASSSEGLAGTKQYF. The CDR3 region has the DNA TGTGCCAGCAGCTCCGAGGGACTAGCGGGGACGAAGCAGTACTTC.

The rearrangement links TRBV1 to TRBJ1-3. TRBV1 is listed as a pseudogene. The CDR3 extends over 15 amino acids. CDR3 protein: CTSSLLPGAGNTIYF. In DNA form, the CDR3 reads TGCACCAGCAGCCTCCTTCCGGGGGCTGGAAACACCATATATTTT.

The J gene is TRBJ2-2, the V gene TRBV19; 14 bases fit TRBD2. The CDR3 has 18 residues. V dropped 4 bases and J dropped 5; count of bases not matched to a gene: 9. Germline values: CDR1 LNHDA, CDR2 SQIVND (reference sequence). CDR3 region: CASSTKGLAGAQTGELFF. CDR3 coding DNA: TGTGCCAGTAGTACTAAGGGACTAGCGGGAGCACAGACCGGGGAGCTGTTTTTT.

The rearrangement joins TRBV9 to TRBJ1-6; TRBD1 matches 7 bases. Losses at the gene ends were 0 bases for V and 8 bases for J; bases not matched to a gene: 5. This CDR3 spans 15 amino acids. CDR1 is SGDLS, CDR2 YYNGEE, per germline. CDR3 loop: CASSVVGGEYSPLHF. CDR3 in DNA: TGTGCCAGCAGCGTAGTAGGGGGCGAGTATTCACCCCTCCACTTT.

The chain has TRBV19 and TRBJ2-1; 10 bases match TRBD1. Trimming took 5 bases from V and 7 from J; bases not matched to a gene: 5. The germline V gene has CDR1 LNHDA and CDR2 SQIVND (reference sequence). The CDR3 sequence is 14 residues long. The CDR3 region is CASSFGQGENEQFF. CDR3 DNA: TGTGCCAGTAGTTTCGGACAGGGGGAGAATGAGCAGTTCTTC.

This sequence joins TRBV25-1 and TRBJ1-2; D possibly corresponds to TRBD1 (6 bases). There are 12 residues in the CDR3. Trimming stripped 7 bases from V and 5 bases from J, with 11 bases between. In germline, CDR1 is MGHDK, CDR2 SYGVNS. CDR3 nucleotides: TGTGCCAGCACGGGACAACAATATGGCTACACCTTC. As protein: CASTGQQYGYTF.

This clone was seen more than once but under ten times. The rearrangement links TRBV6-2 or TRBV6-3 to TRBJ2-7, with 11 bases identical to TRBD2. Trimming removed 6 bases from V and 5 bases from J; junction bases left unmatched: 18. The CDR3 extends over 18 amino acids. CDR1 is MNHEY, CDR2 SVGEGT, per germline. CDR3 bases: TGTGCCAGCAGCCGCCACTTTATAGCGGGGGGGCGAATCAACGAGCAGTACTTC. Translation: CASSRHFIAGGRINEQYF.

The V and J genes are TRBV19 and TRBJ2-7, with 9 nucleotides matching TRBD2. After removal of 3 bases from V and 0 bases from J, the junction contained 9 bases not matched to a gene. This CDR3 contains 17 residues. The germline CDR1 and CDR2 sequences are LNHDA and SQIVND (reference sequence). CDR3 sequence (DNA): TGTGCCAGTAGTATCCAGGCGGGGGGGACGGCCTCCTACGAGCAGTACTTC. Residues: CASSIQAGGTASYEQYF.

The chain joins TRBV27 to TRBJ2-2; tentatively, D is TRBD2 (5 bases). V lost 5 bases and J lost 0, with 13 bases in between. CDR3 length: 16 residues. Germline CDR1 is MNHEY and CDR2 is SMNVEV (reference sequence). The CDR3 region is CASSLAPETNTGELFF. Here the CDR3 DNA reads TGTGCCAGCAGTCTAGCCCCAGAGACGAACACCGGGGAGCTGTTTTTT.

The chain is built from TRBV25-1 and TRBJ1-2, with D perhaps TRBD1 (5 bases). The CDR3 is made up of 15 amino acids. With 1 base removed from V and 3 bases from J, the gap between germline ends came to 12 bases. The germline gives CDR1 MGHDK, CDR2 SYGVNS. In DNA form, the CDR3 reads TGTGCCAGCAGTGAATTGGGGGGGACTGACTATGGCTACACCTTC. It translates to CASSELGGTDYGYTF.

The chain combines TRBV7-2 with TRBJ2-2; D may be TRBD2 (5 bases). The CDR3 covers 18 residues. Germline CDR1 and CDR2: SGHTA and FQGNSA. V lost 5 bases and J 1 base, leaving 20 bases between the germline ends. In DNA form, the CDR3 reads TGTGCCAGCAGCCCTGCGAGGGTCTCTTTAAAGAACACCGGGGAGCTGTTTTTT. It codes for CASSPARVSLKNTGELFF.

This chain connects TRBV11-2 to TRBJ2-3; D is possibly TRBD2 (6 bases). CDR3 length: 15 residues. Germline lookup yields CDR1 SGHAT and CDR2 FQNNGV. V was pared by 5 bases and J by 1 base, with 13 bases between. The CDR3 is CASSRLTGGTDTQYF. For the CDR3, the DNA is TGTGCCAGCAGCCGTCTAACGGGGGGCACAGATACGCAGTATTTT.

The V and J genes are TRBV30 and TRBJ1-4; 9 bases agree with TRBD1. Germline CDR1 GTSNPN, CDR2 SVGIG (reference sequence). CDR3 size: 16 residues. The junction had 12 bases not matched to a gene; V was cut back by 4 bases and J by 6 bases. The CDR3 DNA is TGTGCCTGGACCGGGACAGGGAGGTTGCGGGATGAAAAACTGTTTTTT. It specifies CAWTGTGRLRDEKLFF.